This T cell receptor (beta chain) was sequenced during a study of shared clonotypes between healthy human individuals. The table came from immunoSEQ multiplex PCR; TCRdb's copy has only in-frame clones and leaves some out. Here the sample spans about 2 million clones, 95% being singletons. Germline V CDR1 and CDR2: GTSNPN, SVGIG (reference sequence). The CDR3 is 17 residues long. The junction had 9 bases not matched to a gene; V was cut back by 1 base and J by 0 bases. The sequenced material came from naive CD4+ T cells sorted from blood. Subset of the sample: CD45RA+ positively selected. This receptor was obtained from a young man in good health. The chain has TRBV30 and TRBJ2-1; TRBD2 agrees at 7 bases. The DNA for the CDR3 is TGTGCCTGGAGTGCCTATCTAGCGGTGAGCTCCTACAATGAGCAGTTCTTC. This codes for CAWSAYLAVSSYNEQFF.